The 8 T cell receptor beta chains in this list originate from one sample, sequenced in a study of spatial heterogeneity in lung cancer. TCRdb re-derived calls from the 5' RACE reads in MiXCR, one entry per CDR3 protein. Among around 120,000 distinct CDR3 sequences, 12% were seen once, and the ten largest hold approximately 16%. Time point specified: blood at routine non-recurrence follow-up after resection. Tumor, nontumor lung or frozen PBMC supplied whole RNA, sequenced without sorting. Sample: PBMCs, taken at follow-up. Every receptor here comes from a male donor with early-stage non-small cell lung cancer.

This clonotype was counted a single time. The V and J genes are TRBV6-5 and TRBJ2-6; TRBD1 matches 8 bases. This CDR3 region has 17 residues. The V and J ends lost 2 bases and 2 bases, in that order; junction bases with no gene match: 5. Germline CDR1 MNHEY, CDR2 SVGAGI. CDR3 nucleotides: TGTGCCAGCAGTTACCAAGACAGGGGACCTGGGGCCAACGTCCTGACTTTC. It is translated as CASSYQDRGPGANVLTF.

The sample holds many counts of this clonotype. V usage is TRBV29-1 and J usage is TRBJ1-1; D unresolved. The CDR3 sequence is 12 residues long. Germline assignment: CDR1 SQVTM and CDR2 ANQGSEA. Trimming cost V 4 bases and J 0 bases, with 6 bases left between them. The CDR3 protein is CSVGEMNTEAFF. As DNA, the CDR3 is TGCAGCGTTGGGGAGATGAACACTGAAGCTTTCTTT.

This clonotype was counted many times. The chain carries TRBV29-1 and TRBJ1-1; D possibly corresponds to TRBD1 (5 bases). This CDR3 contains 11 residues. V lost 7 bases and J 1 base, leaving 7 bases between the germline ends. In germline, CDR1 is SQVTM, CDR2 ANQGSEA. CDR3 nucleotide sequence: TGCAGCGCCACAGGGAACACTGAAGCTTTCTTT. It translates to CSATGNTEAFF.

The J gene is TRBJ2-5, the V gene TRBV4-2, with TRBD1 identical over 7 bases. Germline trimming cut 3 bases from V and 4 bases from J; bases unmatched to any gene: 11. Germline V gives CDR1 LGHNA, CDR2 YNFKEQ. The CDR3 sequence is 16 residues long. The CDR3 DNA is TGTGCCAGCAGCCATGGACAACAGGGGATAGGAGAGACCCAGTACTTC. Translation: CASSHGQQGIGETQYF.

The rearrangement links TRBV25-1 to TRBJ1-2; D is undetermined. Between the trimmed V and J ends, which lost 0 bases and 5 bases, there was a span of 13 bases. Germline V gene sequence: CDR1 MGHDK, CDR2 SYGVNS. This CDR3 has 15 residues. CDR3 DNA: TGTGCCAGCAGTGAATATTTAGGAACCGTATATGGCTACACCTTC. Translation gives CASSEYLGTVYGYTF.

A few counts support this clonotype. The chain recombines TRBV7-6 with TRBJ1-4; tentative D call: TRBD1 (6 bases). Between the trimmed V and J ends, which lost 0 bases and 5 bases, there was a span of 13 bases. This CDR3 is 16 amino acids long. CDR1 and CDR2 (germline): SGHVS, FNYEAQ. The CDR3 spells CASSLAFGGQNEKLFF. The CDR3 nucleotides are TGTGCCAGCAGCTTAGCCTTCGGGGGGCAGAATGAAAAACTGTTTTTT.

This clonotype was seen only a few times. The chain links TRBV12-3 or TRBV12-4 to TRBJ1-1; D uncertain. The V end was cut by 2 bases, the J end by 1 base, with 5 bases between. This CDR3 spans 13 amino acids. CDR3 loop: CASSLWGNTEAFF. The CDR3 DNA reads as TGTGCCAGCAGTTTATGGGGGAACACTGAAGCTTTCTTT.

The J gene is TRBJ1-1, the V gene TRBV20-1; tentatively, D is TRBD1 (5 bases). The CDR3 runs to 17 residues. Germline V gene sequence: CDR1 DFQATT, CDR2 SNEGSKA (reference sequence). Trimming took off 0 bases at V and 0 bases at J, with 17 bases between the two ends. The CDR3 DNA reads as TGCAGTGCTAGAGATTTAAGGGGTAAGGGCATGAACACTGAAGCTTTCTTT. This codes for CSARDLRGKGMNTEAFF.